Included here is one T cell receptor (beta chain) sequence, with context. V shed 5 bases, J shed 4 bases, and the junction held 4 bases outside the gene matches. CDR1 and CDR2 (germline): SNHLY, FYNNEI. The CDR3 has 13 amino acids. This specimen belongs to a study of blood T cell repertoires in COVID-19. At the level of the study: From the United States, Italy and Spain came samples of acute and convalescent COVID-19. Nucleic acid was either cDNA or gDNA, and it came from T cells, B-cell-depleted T cells, or PBMCs.

In the original processing: Researchers report that nucleated cell counts were estimated from reference gene primer amplification. TCRdb keeps only in-frame clones here, not all; method: immunoSEQ multiplex PCR. Clone size and the V and J calls come from that table; the DNA yielded D and trimming. The sample lists 250,000 or so clones, more than 80% occurring once. This TCR was sampled from a human donor in a cohort sampled during active COVID-19. This chain links TRBV2 with TRBJ1-1; TRBD1 aligns across 7 bases. Source material: peripheral blood. The CDR3 protein is CASSLQGLTEAFF. CDR3 nucleotides: TGTGCCAGCAGTCTACAGGGGCTCACTGAAGCTTTCTTT.